This T cell receptor beta chain was recorded in a study of blood T cell repertoires in COVID-19. Turning to the study itself: Collection of acute and convalescent COVID-19 samples took place in the United States, Italy and Spain. Nucleic acid was either cDNA or gDNA, and it came from T cells, B-cell-depleted T cells, or PBMCs.

This clone has a single count. In the authors' workflow: Counts of nucleated cells, estimated from reference gene primer amplification, were obtained. The protocol was immunoSEQ multiplex PCR, while the TCRdb copy is restricted to in-frame clones and leaves out a portion. The DNA gave D and trimming, while V, J and clone size come from that table. Of over 250,000 clones listed, more than 70% are singletons. Sample: peripheral blood. The TCR sequence derives from a woman aged 40 to 50 who had recovered from COVID-19.

CDR3 nucleotides: TGTGCCACCAGTGATAGGTCTAGCGGCGCGGGAGAGACCCAGTACTTC. This translates into CATSDRSSGAGETQYF. The chain links TRBV24-1 to TRBJ2-5; 7 nucleotides agree with TRBD2. Unmatched junction bases numbered 10, after V lost 3 bases and J lost 4 bases. The CDR3 has 16 residues. Per germline, CDR1 KGHDR and CDR2 SFDVKD.